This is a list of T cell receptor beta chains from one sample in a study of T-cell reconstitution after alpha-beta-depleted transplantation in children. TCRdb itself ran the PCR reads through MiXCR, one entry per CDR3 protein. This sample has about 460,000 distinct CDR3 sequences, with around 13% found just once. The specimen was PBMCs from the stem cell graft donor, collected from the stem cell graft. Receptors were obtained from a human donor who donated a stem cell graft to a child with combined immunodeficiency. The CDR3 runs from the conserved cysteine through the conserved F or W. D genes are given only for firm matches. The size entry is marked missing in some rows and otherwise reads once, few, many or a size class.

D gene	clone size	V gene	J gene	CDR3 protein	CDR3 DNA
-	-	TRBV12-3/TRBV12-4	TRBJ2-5	CASSRVTLETQYF	TGTGCCAGCAGTCGCGTTACCTTGGAGACCCAGTACTTC
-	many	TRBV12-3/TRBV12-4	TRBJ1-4	CASRRVGNAEKLFF	TGTGCCAGCAGACGGGTAGGGAACGCTGAAAAACTGTTTTTT
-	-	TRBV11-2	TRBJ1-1	CASSLWGKNTEAFF	TGTGCCAGCAGCTTATGGGGGAAGAACACTGAAGCTTTCTTT
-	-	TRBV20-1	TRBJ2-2	CCARAWGDGDTGELFF	TGCTGTGCTAGAGCATGGGGGGATGGGGACACCGGGGAGCTGTTTTTT
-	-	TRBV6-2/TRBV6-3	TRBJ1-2	CASSSRTGSRDYGYTF	TGTGCCAGCAGTTCCAGGACCGGCAGCAGGGATTATGGCTACACCTTC
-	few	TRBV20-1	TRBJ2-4	CSAADSNGIAKNIQYF	TGCAGTGCTGCGGACTCGAATGGAATAGCCAAAAACATTCAGTACTTC
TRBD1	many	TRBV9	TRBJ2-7	CASSGGTGGPYEQYF	TGTGCCAGCAGCGGGGGGACAGGGGGTCCCTACGAGCAGTACTTC
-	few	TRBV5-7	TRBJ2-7	CASTVTDFEQYF	TGTGCCAGCACCGTTACGGATTTCGAGCAGTACTTC
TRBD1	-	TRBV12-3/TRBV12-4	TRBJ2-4	CASSLGVWTGGFKNIHYF	TGTGCCAGCAGTTTGGGGGTGTGGACAGGAGGATTCAAAAACATTCACTACTTC
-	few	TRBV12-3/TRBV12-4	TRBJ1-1	CASSLIFSRAKGTEAFF	TGTGCCAGCAGTTTAATCTTCTCCCGGGCGAAGGGCACTGAAGCTTTCTTT
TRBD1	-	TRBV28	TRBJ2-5	CASSLTGTGSYMYQETQYF	TGTGCCAGCAGTTTAACCGGGACAGGGTCTTACATGTACCAAGAGACCCAGTACTTC
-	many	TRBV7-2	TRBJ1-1	CASSLDLGLDTEAFF	TGTGCCAGCAGCTTGGACCTCGGATTGGACACTGAAGCTTTCTTT